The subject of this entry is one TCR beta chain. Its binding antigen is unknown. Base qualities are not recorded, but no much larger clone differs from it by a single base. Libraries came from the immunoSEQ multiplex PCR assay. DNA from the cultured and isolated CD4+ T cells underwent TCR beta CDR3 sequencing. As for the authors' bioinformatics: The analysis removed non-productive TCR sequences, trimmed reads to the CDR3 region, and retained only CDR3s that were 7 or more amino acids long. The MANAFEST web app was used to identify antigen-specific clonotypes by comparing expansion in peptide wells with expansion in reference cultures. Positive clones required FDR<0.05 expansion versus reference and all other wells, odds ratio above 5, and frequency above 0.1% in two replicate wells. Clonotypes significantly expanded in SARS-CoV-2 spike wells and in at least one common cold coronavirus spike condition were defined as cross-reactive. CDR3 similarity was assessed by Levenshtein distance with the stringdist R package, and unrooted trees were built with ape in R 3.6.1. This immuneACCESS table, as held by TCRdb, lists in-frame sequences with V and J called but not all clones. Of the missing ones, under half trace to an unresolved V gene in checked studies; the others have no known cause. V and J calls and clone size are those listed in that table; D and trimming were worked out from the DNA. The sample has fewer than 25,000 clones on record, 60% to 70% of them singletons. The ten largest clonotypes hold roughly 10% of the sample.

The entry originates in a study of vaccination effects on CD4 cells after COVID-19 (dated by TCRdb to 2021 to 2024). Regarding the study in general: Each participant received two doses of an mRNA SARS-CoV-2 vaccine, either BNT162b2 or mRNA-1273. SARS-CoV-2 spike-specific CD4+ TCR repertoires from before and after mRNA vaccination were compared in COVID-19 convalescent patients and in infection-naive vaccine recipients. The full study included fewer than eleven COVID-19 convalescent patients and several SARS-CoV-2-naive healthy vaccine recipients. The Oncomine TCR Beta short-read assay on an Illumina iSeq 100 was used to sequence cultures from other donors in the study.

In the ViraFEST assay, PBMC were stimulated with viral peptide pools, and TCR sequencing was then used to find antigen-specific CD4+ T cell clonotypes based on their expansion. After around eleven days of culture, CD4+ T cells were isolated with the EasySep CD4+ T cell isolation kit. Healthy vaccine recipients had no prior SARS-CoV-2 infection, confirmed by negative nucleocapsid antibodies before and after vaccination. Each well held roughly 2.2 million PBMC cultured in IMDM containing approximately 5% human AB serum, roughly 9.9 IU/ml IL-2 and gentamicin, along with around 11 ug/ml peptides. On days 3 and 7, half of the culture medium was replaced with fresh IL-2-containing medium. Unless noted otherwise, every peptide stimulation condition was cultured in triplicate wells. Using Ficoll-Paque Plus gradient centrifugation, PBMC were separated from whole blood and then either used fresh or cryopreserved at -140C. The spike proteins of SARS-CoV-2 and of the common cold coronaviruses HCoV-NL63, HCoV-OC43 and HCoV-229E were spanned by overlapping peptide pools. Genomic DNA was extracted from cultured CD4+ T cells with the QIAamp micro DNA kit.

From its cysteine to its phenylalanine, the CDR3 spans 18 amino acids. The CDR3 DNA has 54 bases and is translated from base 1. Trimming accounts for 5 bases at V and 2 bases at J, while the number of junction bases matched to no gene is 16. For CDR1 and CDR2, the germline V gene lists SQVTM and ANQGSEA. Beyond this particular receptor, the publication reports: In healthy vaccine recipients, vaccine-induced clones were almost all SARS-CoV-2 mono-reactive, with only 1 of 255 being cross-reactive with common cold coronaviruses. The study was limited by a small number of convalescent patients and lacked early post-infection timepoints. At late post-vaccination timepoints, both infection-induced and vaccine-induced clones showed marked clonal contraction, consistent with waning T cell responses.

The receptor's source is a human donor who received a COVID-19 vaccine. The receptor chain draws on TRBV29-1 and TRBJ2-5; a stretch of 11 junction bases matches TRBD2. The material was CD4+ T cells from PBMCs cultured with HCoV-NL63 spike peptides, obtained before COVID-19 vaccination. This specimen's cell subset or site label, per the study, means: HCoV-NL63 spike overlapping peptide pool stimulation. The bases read TGCAGCGTTTGGGTCCTAGCGGGAGGTTTCCGCATGCAAGAGACCCAGTACTTC. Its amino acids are CSVWVLAGGFRMQETQYF.